The following is a T cell receptor beta chain sequence with its context. Its antigen is still unknown. The sample holds no much larger clone one base away, and base qualities are not on file. Sequencing of TCR beta CDR3 regions was performed at survey depth on the immunoSEQ platform. The QIAamp DNA micro kit was used to extract genomic DNA from every cultured and uncultured CD8+ T cell population. Per the original workflow: Any sample with under 5,000 productive reads was excluded, and this exclusion removed about 6.5% of the roughly 75 cultures stimulated with HIV peptides. Sequences were trimmed to CDR3 by a MANAFEST web app, and nonproductive sequences, CDR3s under 5 amino acids, and sequences not starting with C or ending with F/W were removed. To count as antigen-specific, a clonotype had to be expanded in at least 2 of 3 replicates compared with the no-peptide control at FDR 0.01, and only within one epitope family. A specific clonotype also had to show a frequency at least fivefold higher than in wells stimulated with peptides from other epitope families. What TCRdb holds here is the immuneACCESS table cut down to in-frame rearrangements. Part of the clones is not present; checked against another copy, under half of the missing clones reflect an unresolved V gene, and the others are unexplained. The V and J calls and clone size are taken from that table; D and trimming were inferred from the DNA. In all, the sample holds some 87,000 clones, and around 75% of those were seen once. The ten largest clones take up around a quarter of the sample.

The entry originates in a study of CD8 T cell repertoires and HIV-1 epitope variants (dated by TCRdb to 2018 to 2020). General notes on the study: In separate culture wells, T cells were stimulated with each of twenty-five peptides that represented autologous and known Gag and Nef epitope variants. T cells were enriched using the EasySep Human T Cell Enrichment Kit and were co-cultured with equal numbers of autologous T cell-negative cells serving as antigen-presenting cells. A CMV, EBV and flu peptide pool, the Ebola AY9 epitope as negative control, and a no-peptide well were included as control conditions. The cultures were grown for around 10 days in IMDM with gentamicin, and half of the media was changed on days 3 and 7 with IL-2, IL-7 and IL-15 added. A total of roughly 78 T cell cultures were run, with each culture condition performed in triplicate except for one peptide, which was performed in duplicate. An aliquot of 1M T cells was set aside as an uncultured baseline condition, separate from the 65 to 95 T cell cultures. Tested epitopes included three Gag epitope families and Nef HW9 and YT9. Broad study findings and their caveats: Eight to ten antigen-specific TCR beta clonotypes were identified, and 5 or 6 of them appeared cross-reactive for autologous or known escape epitope variants. The assay could identify only TCR beta chains and pointed to proliferation in response to antigen, not to T cell function or cytokine profile. About five clonotypes recognized the Nef KF9 family and one the HW9 family, with no responses to the TAALDMSHF plasma variant.

V lost 6 bases and J lost 5 bases; the stretch between them is 13 bases long. The CDR3, cysteine through phenylalanine, is 13 amino acids long. Here the CDR3 DNA is all that survives: 39 bases in frame from base 1. CDR1 and CDR2 are drawn from the germline V gene: MNHEY, SVGAGI. The EasySep Human CD8+ T Cell Enrichment Kit was used on day 10 to isolate CD8+ T cells from every culture. This receptor chain uses TRBV6-5 and TRBJ1-2; no D gene is confidently identified. This TCR came from a male donor with HIV. The sample comprised uncultured baseline CD8+ T cells from peripheral blood mononuclear cells (PBMCs). The DNA sequence is TGTGCCAGCAGATCGACTGGGCCTTATGGCTACACCTTC. Its protein product is CASRSTGPYGYTF.